These T cell receptor beta chains were read from a single sample in a study of shared clonotypes between healthy human individuals. Sequencing was performed with immunoSEQ multiplex PCR; in TCRdb, only in-frame clones are kept and a portion is missing. The sample includes about 1 million clones, more than 60% of them seen just once. Sequencing was performed on memory CD4+ T cells sorted from blood. Receptors were obtained from a man younger than 35 in good health. Both conserved end residues are part of each CDR3. Each record gives: CDR3 protein, CDR3 DNA, V gene, D gene, J gene, clone size. The D gene is left open where the match is weak. Clone size is shown for a subset of rows, as once, few, many or a class of expanded clone.

CASSFGATEAFF | TGCGCCAGCAGCTTCGGAGCAACTGAAGCTTTCTTT | TRBV5-1 | . | TRBJ1-1 | .
CASSLGTAGSGNTIYF | TGCGCCAGCAGCTTGGGGACAGCCGGCTCTGGAAACACCATATATTTT | TRBV5-1 | . | TRBJ1-3 | .
CASSPRLAGGPEFF | TGTGCCAGCAGCCCCCGGCTAGCGGGAGGGCCAGAGTTCTTC | TRBV5-6 | TRBD2 | TRBJ2-1 | .
CASSGYHQSTGELFF | TGTGCCAGCAGCGGCTATCACCAGTCCACCGGGGAGCTGTTTTTT | TRBV9 | . | TRBJ2-2 | .
CASSLGRSYEQYF | TGTGCCAGTAGCCTGGGTCGGTCCTACGAGCAGTACTTC | TRBV19 | . | TRBJ2-7 | .
CASSLSSALNGYTF | TGTGCCAGCAGTTTATCCAGCGCCTTAAATGGCTACACCTTC | TRBV28 | . | TRBJ1-2 | .
CASSLEAGGNTIYF | TGTGCCAGCAGCTTGGAGGCAGGGGGAAACACCATATATTTT | TRBV5-4 | . | TRBJ1-3 | .
CASRLVDEQYF | TGTGCCAGCAGGCTGGTGGACGAGCAGTACTTC | TRBV6-1 | . | TRBJ2-7 | .
CASSLDRNTEAFF | TGTGCCAGCTCACTAGACAGGAACACTGAAGCTTTCTTT | TRBV18 | . | TRBJ1-1 | .
CASGVGGEGNQPQHF | TGTGCCAGCGGGGTTGGAGGGGAGGGCAATCAGCCCCAGCATTTT | TRBV9 | . | TRBJ1-5 | .
CASSPGGDYGYTF | TGTGCCAGCTCACCAGGGGGCGACTATGGCTACACCTTC | TRBV18 | . | TRBJ1-2 | few
CASSYGDNSLPSFF | TGTGCCAGCAGTTACGGGGACAACTCCCTCCCCAGTTTTTTT | TRBV6-6 | . | TRBJ2-3 | .
CASSLEGSGTEAFF | TGCGCCAGCAGCTTGGAAGGGAGTGGCACTGAAGCTTTCTTT | TRBV5-1 | . | TRBJ1-1 | .
CASSLARTGVKAFF | TGTGCCAGCAGCTTAGCTCGGACAGGGGTAAAAGCTTTCTTT | TRBV7-2 | TRBD1 | TRBJ1-1 | .
CASSLGGRENYGYTF | TGTGCCAGCAGCTTAGGTGGCAGGGAAAACTATGGCTACACCTTC | TRBV7-9 | . | TRBJ1-2 | .
CASSPRTSGAYEQYF | TGCGCCAGCAGCCCCAGGACTAGCGGGGCCTACGAGCAGTACTTC | TRBV5-1 | TRBD2 | TRBJ2-7 | .
CASSSGQPFIDEQFF | TGTGCCAGCAGTTCGGGGCAGCCGTTTATAGATGAGCAGTTCTTC | TRBV9 | . | TRBJ2-1 | .
CASSPIAGTGNGNTIYF | TGTGCCAGCTCACCAATAGCTGGGACAGGGAATGGAAACACCATATATTTT | TRBV18 | TRBD1 | TRBJ1-3 | .
CASSLDRERNQPQHF | TGTGCCAGCAGCCTAGACAGGGAGAGAAATCAGCCCCAGCATTTT | TRBV5-4 | TRBD1 | TRBJ1-5 | .
CASSYLPGSEKLFF | TGTGCCAGCAGTTACCTCCCAGGGTCTGAAAAACTGTTTTTT | TRBV6-5 | . | TRBJ1-4 | .
CASSWTGDTGELFF | TGCGCCAGCAGCTGGACAGGCGACACCGGGGAGCTGTTTTTT | TRBV5-1 | TRBD1 | TRBJ2-2 | .
CASSTNRGHEQYF | TGTGCCAGCAGCACTAACAGGGGCCACGAGCAGTACTTC | TRBV7-6 | TRBD1 | TRBJ2-7 | .
CASSPLQGGSYEQYF | TGTGCCAGTTCCCCACTCCAGGGTGGGTCCTACGAGCAGTACTTC | TRBV19 | . | TRBJ2-7 | .
CASSKELAGGYEQYF | TGTGCCAGCAGCAAAGAGCTAGCGGGAGGGTACGAGCAGTACTTC | TRBV21-1 | . | TRBJ2-7 | .
CASSAPTGQGSRDGYTF | TGTGCCAGTAGTGCGCCGACCGGACAGGGATCGAGGGATGGCTACACCTTC | TRBV19 | TRBD1 | TRBJ1-2 | .
CAWVGGINSPLHF | TGTGCCTGGGTAGGGGGGATAAATTCACCCCTCCACTTT | TRBV30 | . | TRBJ1-6 | .
CAWSVQGGKEYF | TGTGCCTGGAGTGTACAAGGAGGAAAGGAGTACTTC | TRBV30 | . | TRBJ2-7 | few
CASSLGTSGRARQGETQYF | TGCGCCAGCAGCCTCGGGACTAGCGGGAGGGCCCGACAAGGGGAGACCCAGTACTTC | TRBV5-1 | TRBD2 | TRBJ2-5 | .
CASNGAGGYFYF | TGTGCCAGTAATGGAGCGGGGGGGTACTTTTATTTT | TRBV19 | TRBD2 | TRBJ2-3 | .
CASGNRETQYF | TGTGCCAGCGGTAACAGGGAGACTCAGTACTTC | TRBV6-1 | . | TRBJ2-5 | .
CASSSPGQGGGYTF | TGTGCCAGCAGCTCACCGGGACAGGGAGGTGGCTACACCTTC | TRBV5-4 | TRBD1 | TRBJ1-2 | .
CASSTSGGAYTQYF | TGCGCCAGCAGCACTAGCGGGGGGGCTTATACGCAGTATTTT | TRBV5-1 | TRBD2 | TRBJ2-3 | .
CSVEGVWGENIQYF | TGCAGCGTTGAAGGTGTTTGGGGGGAAAACATTCAGTACTTC | TRBV29-1 | . | TRBJ2-4 | few
CASSQQILSGTITDTQYF | TGCGCCAGCAGCCAACAGATTCTTTCCGGGACGATCACAGATACGCAGTATTTT | TRBV4-1 | . | TRBJ2-3 | .
CASSYVAGPQYF | TGTGCCAGCAGTTATGTAGCGGGACCGCAGTACTTC | TRBV6-5 | TRBD2 | TRBJ2-7 | .
CASSPGTGLGEQYF | TGTGCCAGCAGTCCCGGGACAGGGTTGGGCGAGCAGTACTTC | TRBV7-2 | TRBD1 | TRBJ2-7 | once
CASKGFTDSGNTIYF | TGTGCCAGCAAGGGATTTACAGACTCTGGAAACACCATATATTTT | TRBV5-6 | . | TRBJ1-3 | .
CASSEQYRGRTDTQYF | TGTGCCAGCAGTGAACAATATAGGGGACGCACAGATACGCAGTATTTT | TRBV6-1 | . | TRBJ2-3 | few
CASSSTSVGAKNIQYF | TGTGCCAGCAGCTCGACTAGTGTAGGAGCCAAAAACATTCAGTACTTC | TRBV5-4 | . | TRBJ2-4 | .
CAWSSSGGSDTQYF | TGTGCCTGGAGTTCTAGCGGGGGCTCAGATACGCAGTATTTT | TRBV30 | TRBD2 | TRBJ2-3 | .
CASSLFSIPQTEAFF | TGTGCCAGCAGTCTCTTCTCAATCCCTCAGACTGAAGCTTTCTTT | TRBV6-5 | . | TRBJ1-1 | .
CASSFDQGGYNEQFF | TGTGCCAGCAGCTTTGACCAAGGGGGGTACAATGAGCAGTTCTTC | TRBV5-5 | . | TRBJ2-1 | .
CASSLNPGAGEKLFF | TGTGCCAGCAGCTTAAACCCGGGGGCGGGGGAAAAACTGTTTTTT | TRBV9 | . | TRBJ1-4 | .